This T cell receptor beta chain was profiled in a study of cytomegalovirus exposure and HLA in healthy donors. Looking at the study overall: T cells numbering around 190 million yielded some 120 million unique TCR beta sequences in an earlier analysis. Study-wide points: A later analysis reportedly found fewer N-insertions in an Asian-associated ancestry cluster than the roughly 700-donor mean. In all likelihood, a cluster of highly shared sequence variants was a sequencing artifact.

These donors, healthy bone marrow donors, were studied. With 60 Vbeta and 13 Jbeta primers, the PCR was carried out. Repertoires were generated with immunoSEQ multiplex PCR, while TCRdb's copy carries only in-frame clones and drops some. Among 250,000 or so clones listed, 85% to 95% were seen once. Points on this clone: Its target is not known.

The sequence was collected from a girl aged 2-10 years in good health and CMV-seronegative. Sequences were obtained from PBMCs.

CDR3 nucleotide sequence: TGTGCCAGCAGCCCCCGGGCCACCCCTGGAGGAGGGGAGCTGTTTTTT. Amino acids: CASSPRATPGGGELFF. The chain combines TRBV7-2 with TRBJ2-2, with D possibly matching TRBD2 (5 bases). The ends were cut back, 5 bases at V and 8 bases at J, with 21 bases in the middle. This CDR3 is built from 16 residues. Germline V gene lookup returns CDR1 SGHTA and CDR2 FQGNSA.